This T cell receptor beta chain was identified in a study of T-cell memory formation after mild COVID-19. After 5'RACE with constant-segment primers, TCR alpha and TCR beta cDNA libraries carrying sample barcodes and UMIs were obtained. Using its own MiXCR run on the 5' RACE reads, TCRdb lists one record per CDR3 protein. The sample gives 140,000 to 150,000 distinct CDR3 sequences, approximately 5.7% of which show up once; just over 2% is in the top ten. This clonotype was counted between two and nine times. This clonotype was obtained from an adult woman who had mild COVID-19 (a few samples of this study predate the infection). Cell type and time point are not known. Specimen: PBMCs or a T cell subset sorted from them (not recorded which).

CDR3 sequence reads: CASSVGTPPSEQYF. In DNA form, the CDR3 reads TGTGCCAGCAGCGTAGGAACCCCCCCTTCCGAGCAGTACTTC. The chain carries TRBV9 and TRBJ2-7; D ambiguous. The V gene's germline CDR1 is SGDLS and CDR2 YYNGEE. This CDR3 contains 14 residues. Trimming removed 0 bases at V and 6 bases at J, with 13 bases between.